This TCR beta chain derives from a study of OX40 agonist ivuxolimab in advanced cancers. On the study more broadly: At 0.01 to 10 mg/kg, ivuxolimab was administered intravenously to patients every 2 weeks. Participants, roughly 80% male, averaged about 59 years of age, ranging from about 23 to 80. Three patients, one with hepatocellular carcinoma and two with cutaneous melanoma, achieved partial responses.

The germline V and J ends were trimmed by 6 bases and 3 bases, with 11 bases remaining between them. CDR1 and CDR2 from the germline V gene are SEHNR and FQNEAQ (reference sequence). The CDR3 extends over 13 amino acids. Regarding this clone: The antigen is undetermined.

Study outcomes and limitations: Normalized T-cell clonal expansion was also low in a subset of nonresponders.

Sequencing used immunoSEQ multiplex PCR; TCRdb keeps in-frame clones, though not all of them. The data show over 40,000 clones, over 80% seen once. This sequence joins TRBV7-9 and TRBJ1-1; a possible D gene is TRBD1 (5 bases). The source is an adult with an advanced solid tumor such as melanoma, head and neck, liver or kidney cancer. Sequences were derived from CD4+ or CD8+ T cells sorted from blood, sampled in a trial of the OX40 agonist ivuxolimab. In DNA form, the CDR3 reads TGTGCCAGCAGTATTCTAGGGGACACTGAAGCTTTCTTT. Amino acids: CASSILGDTEAFF.